What follows is one T cell receptor (beta chain) and its context. This entry belongs to a study of T cell responses to AZD1222 COVID-19 vaccine. Some clones are missing from TCRdb's copy, which holds only in-frame ones; the method was immunoSEQ multiplex PCR. Seen here are some 100,000 clones, 85% to 90% observed once, and the top ten hold about a sixth. The length of the CDR3 is 16 residues. CDR1 and CDR2 from the germline V gene are MNHEY and SMNVEV (reference sequence). V was shortened by 7 bases and J by 2 bases, with 15 bases between the two germline ends. This sample comprised peripheral blood, obtained on day 0 of AZD1222 vaccination. The receptor was derived from an adult in good health. V and J are TRBV27 and TRBJ1-6; D may be TRBD1 (6 bases). The CDR3 region is CASTSGAGTYNSPLHF. CDR3 DNA: TGTGCCAGCACCTCAGGGGCAGGGACCTATAATTCACCCCTCCACTTT.